This TCR beta chain was sequenced in a study of T cell responses to AZD1222 COVID-19 vaccine. In this sample, this clone turned up once. The assay was immunoSEQ multiplex PCR, and TCRdb's table has in-frame clones only and misses some. The sample lists 65,000 to 90,000 clones, approximately 87% occurring once. Germline values: CDR1 MGHRA, CDR2 YSYEKL. The CDR3 is made up of 18 amino acids. V lost 0 bases and J 8 bases, leaving 22 bases between the germline ends. The sample in question was peripheral blood, obtained on day 0 of AZD1222 vaccination. The origin of this receptor is an adult in good health. The chain recombines TRBV4-1 with TRBJ1-4, with D possibly TRBD1 on 5 matching bases. The CDR3 sequence is CASSQDWGTGSYAEKLFF. Written as DNA, the CDR3 is TGCGCCAGCAGCCAAGATTGGGGGACGGGCAGTTATGCGGAAAAACTGTTTTTT.